This paragraph covers one TCR beta chain sequence. The antigen is unknown. Investigators spread the genomic DNA of each subset evenly over several immunoSEQ plates. TCRdb keeps only in-frame clones here, not all; method: immunoSEQ multiplex PCR. The sample contains some 2,500,000 clones, 80% to 95% of which appear only once. This CDR3 is 16 amino acids long. Germline CDR1 is MGHRA and CDR2 is YSYEKL. V lost 4 bases and J 6 bases, leaving 19 bases between the germline ends. This record belongs to a study of shared clonotypes between healthy human individuals. Study-wide points: Clonotype sharing among the donors was expected to vary with sequencing depth. Of the naive CD4 clonotypes, roughly 5% were shared across a handful of donors.

The TCR comes from a man younger than 30 in good health. Some clones in this sample may be carry-over from other donors' samples. The specimen sequenced was naive CD4+ T cells from PBMCs. This sample's subset: CD45RA+ positively selected. The chain links TRBV4-1 to TRBJ2-1; either TRBD1 or TRBD2 may supply D (5 bases each). CDR3 protein: CASSRVGGIAPNEQFF. In nucleotides, the CDR3 is TGCGCCAGCAGCCGGGTTGGGGGAATCGCCCCCAATGAGCAGTTCTTC.